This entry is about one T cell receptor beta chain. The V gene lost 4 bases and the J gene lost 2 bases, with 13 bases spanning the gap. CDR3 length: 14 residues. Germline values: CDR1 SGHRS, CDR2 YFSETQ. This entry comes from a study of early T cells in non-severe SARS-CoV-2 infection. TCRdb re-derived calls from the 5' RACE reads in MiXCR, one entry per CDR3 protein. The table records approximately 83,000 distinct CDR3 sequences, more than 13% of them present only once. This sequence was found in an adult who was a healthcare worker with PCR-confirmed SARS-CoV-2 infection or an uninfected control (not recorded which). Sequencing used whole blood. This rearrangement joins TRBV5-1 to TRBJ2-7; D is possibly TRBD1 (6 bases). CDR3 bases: TGCGCCAGCAGCCTACAGGGTATCACCTACGAGCAGTACTTC. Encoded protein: CASSLQGITYEQYF. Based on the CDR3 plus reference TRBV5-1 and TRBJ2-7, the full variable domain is KAGVTQTPRYLIKTRGQQVTLSCSPISGHRSVSWYQQTPGQGLQFLFEYFSETQRNKGNFPGRFSGRQFSNSRSEMNVSTLELGDSALYLCASSLQGITYEQYFGPGTRLTVT.